This TCR beta chain was identified in a study of early T cells in non-severe SARS-CoV-2 infection. Study-wide background: Sequenced material consisted of bulk RNA (from unsorted whole blood), and chains were unpaired. Notes on the study in general: Using VDJdb, the matching emphasized anti-spike CD8 responses while missing private and CD4 specificities.

Unique molecular identifiers (one per individual cDNA molecule) were attached. TCRdb redid the calling of the 5' RACE reads with MiXCR, one entry per CDR3 protein. The sample has 35,000 to 45,000 distinct CDR3 sequences, roughly 7.9% seen once. The germline CDR1 and CDR2 sequences are DFQATT and SNEGSKA (reference sequence). The V and J ends lost 5 bases and 5 bases, in that order; junction bases with no gene match: 17. This CDR3 comprises 17 residues. On this clonotype itself: Antigen specificity is unknown.

The specimen comprised whole blood, sampled at baseline. The TCR was taken from an adult who was a healthcare worker with PCR-confirmed SARS-CoV-2 infection or an uninfected control (not recorded which). This rearrangement joins TRBV20-1 to TRBJ2-5; the match to TRBD1 covers 10 bases. CDR3 sequence (DNA): TGCAGTGCTTACGAAGCGGGAAGACAGGGGGCATATGAGACCCAGTACTTC. It specifies CSAYEAGRQGAYETQYF.